The present T cell receptor beta chain was sequenced within a study of T cell repertoires in cytomegalovirus infection. At the level of the study: CMV infection together with matching HLA type was indicated by public TCR beta signatures. Overall study findings and caveats: CMV-specific HLA-C-restricted TCR beta clonotypes dominated the ex vivo response. CMV carriers with the relevant HLA were identified by cumulative public TCR beta family frequency.

This CDR3 has 15 residues. The junction had 9 bases not matched to a gene; V was cut back by 7 bases and J by 7 bases. Germline V gene sequence: CDR1 SGHVS, CDR2 FQNEAQ. A single record per CDR3 protein comes from TCRdb applying MiXCR to the reads. The sample lists about 260,000 distinct CDR3 sequences, approximately 9.2% seen once, with around 15% in the top ten. This clonotype appeared many times. Its antigen is unknown. Sequencing used PBMCs. The TCR was taken from a human donor in good health (CMV status not recorded). Some clones in this sample may be carry-over from other donors' samples. This rearrangement joins TRBV7-8 to TRBJ1-6; 8 bases align to TRBD1. DNA for the CDR3: TGTGCCAGCATCGAGACAGGGGCGCAGAATTCACCCCTCCACTTT. Translation gives CASIETGAQNSPLHF.